The 3 T cell receptor beta chains given below trace back to one sample, sequenced in a study of control samples from healthy donors and cancer patients. Sequenced by immunoSEQ multiplex PCR; TCRdb stores in-frame clones only, minus some. The sample carries some 99,000 clones, 90% recorded once. Sequences were obtained from blood. The origin of the receptors is a human donor in good health. The donor label of this sample is uncertain.

The chain is built from TRBV30 and TRBJ1-5; 9 bases match TRBD1. Germline V CDR1 and CDR2: GTSNPN, SVGIG (reference sequence). The CDR3 spans 13 residues. V lost 7 bases, J lost 7 bases, and 8 bases stayed unmatched. CDR3 region: CALGTGPGQPQHF. CDR3 nucleotides: TGTGCCTTGGGGACAGGGCCAGGGCAGCCCCAGCATTTT.

The genes are TRBV19 and TRBJ1-4; 8 bases agree with TRBD1. The CDR3 totals 14 residues. Germline trimming cut 4 bases from V and 7 bases from J; bases unmatched to any gene: 5. The germline V gene has CDR1 LNHDA and CDR2 SQIVND (reference sequence). CDR3 nucleotides: TGTGCCAGTAGTACGGACAGGGTCTCTGAAAAACTGTTTTTT. Its translation: CASSTDRVSEKLFF. The whole variable domain, remainder taken from reference TRBV19 and TRBJ1-4, is DGGITQSPKYLFRKEGQNVTLSCEQNLNHDAMYWYRQDPGQGLRLIYYSQIVNDFQKGDIAEGYSVSREKKESFPLTVTSAQKNPTAFYLCASSTDRVSEKLFFGSGTQLSVL.

The J gene is TRBJ2-7, the V gene TRBV6-2 or TRBV6-3; maybe TRBD2 (6 bases). Per germline, CDR1 MNHEY and CDR2 SVGEGT. This CDR3 is 12 amino acids long. V lost 2 bases and J lost 6, with 8 bases in between. The CDR3 DNA sequence: TGTGCCAGCAGTTACGAGGGAGGCGAGCAGTACTTC. Translating it yields CASSYEGGEQYF.